This T cell receptor (beta chain) derives from a study of OX40 agonist ivuxolimab in advanced cancers. Study context: An agonistic human IgG2 monoclonal antibody against OX40 (CD134) was given. Patients enrolled in dose escalation were diagnosed with hepatocellular carcinoma, melanoma, renal cell or head and neck cancer.

CDR1 SEHNR and CDR2 FQNEAQ come from the germline V gene (reference sequence). This CDR3 has 15 residues. The V end lost 2 bases, the J end lost 3 bases, and 13 bases lay between the germline ends. A note on this clone: Antigen: not known.

Study-level findings and limits: Averaging showed that CD8+ T cells had more expanded clones than CD4+ did. Some nonresponders likewise displayed low normalized T-cell clonal expansion.

The repertoire was sequenced with immunoSEQ multiplex PCR; TCRdb's copy has only in-frame clones and lacks some. The profile covers 65,000 to 85,000 clones, with around 90% appearing a single time and about 9.1% taken by the ten largest. The chain has TRBV7-9 and TRBJ2-5; possibly TRBD1 or TRBD2 for D (5 bases each). The sequences come from CD4+ or CD8+ T cells sorted from blood, collected in a trial of the OX40 agonist ivuxolimab. The source is an adult with an advanced solid tumor such as melanoma, head and neck, liver or kidney cancer. CDR3 region: CASSLPNGAKETQYF. CDR3 DNA: TGTGCCAGCAGCTTACCGAACGGGGCCAAAGAGACCCAGTACTTC.